Below, 14 T cell receptor beta chains from the same sample are listed, as sequenced in a study of CD8 T cells in ankylosing spondylitis. These receptors are not linked to any known antigen. Study-level results: Seemingly distinctive of ankylosing spondylitis blood was a TCR beta motif formed by eight highly homologous variants.

TCRdb passed the 5' RACE reads through MiXCR, listing each CDR3 protein once. Here the sample spans around 140,000 distinct CDR3 sequences, 17% being singletons. Specimen: blood, either unsorted or a sorted T cell fraction (not recorded which). The receptors here all came from a male donor with ankylosing spondylitis.

V gene TRBV7-8 combines with J gene TRBJ1-5; D is unclear. This CDR3 has 17 amino acids. Germline V lookup: CDR1 SGHVS, CDR2 FQNEAQ. V was trimmed by 1 base and J by 2 bases, leaving 15 bases between them. The CDR3 bases are TGTGCCAGCAGCTTAGGGCTCCGTCTGGGTGGCAATCAGCCCCAGCATTTT. This codes for CASSLGLRLGGNQPQHF.

This rearrangement joins TRBV14 to TRBJ2-1; 8 positions agree with TRBD2. The CDR3 is made up of 16 amino acids. Per the germline V gene, CDR1 is SGHDN and CDR2 is FVKESK. V shed 3 bases, J shed 10 bases, and the junction held 14 bases outside the gene matches. This chain's CDR3 is CASSHSLAGILGEQFF. The CDR3 nucleotides read TGTGCCAGCAGCCATAGTCTAGCGGGCATCCTGGGGGAGCAGTTCTTC. The full variable domain, its missing parts supplied by reference TRBV14 and TRBJ2-1, is EAGVTQFPSHSVIEKGQTVTLRCDPISGHDNLYWYRRVMGKEIKFLLHFVKESKQDESGMPNNRFLAERTGGTYSTLKVQPAELEDSGVYFCASSHSLAGILGEQFFGPGTRLTVL.

The rearrangement links TRBV19 to TRBJ1-1; unclear D gene. Trimming took 5 bases from V and 4 from J, leaving 11 bases between them. The V gene's germline CDR1 is LNHDA and CDR2 SQIVND (reference sequence). The CDR3 covers 13 residues. The CDR3 nucleotides read TGTGCCAGTAGTGCCCGATTGGGCACTGAAGCTTTCTTT. Residues: CASSARLGTEAFF.

This clonotype came up a few times. At one end the junction does not follow the germline gene, possibly because of a read error. This sequence joins TRBV15 and TRBJ1-3; 7 positions match TRBD1. Germline V gene sequence: CDR1 LNHNV, CDR2 YYDKDF (reference sequence). The length of the CDR3 is 13 residues. Here the CDR3 DNA reads TGTGCCACCAGCCGAGACAGGGCAAACACCATATATTTT. Residues: CATSRDRANTIYF.

DNA of the CDR3: TGTGCTAGTGGTTTGGTACAATTAGCGGGAGTTCTCTGGGAGACCCAGTACTTC. Amino acids: CASGLVQLAGVLWETQYF. V gene TRBV12-5 combines with J gene TRBJ2-5; 9 nucleotides match TRBD2. V lost 0 bases, J lost 5 bases, and 13 bases stayed unmatched. CDR1 is LGHNT and CDR2 is FRNRAP in the germline V gene. This CDR3 has 18 residues.

The V gene is TRBV7-8, the J gene TRBJ1-1; D gene ambiguous. The CDR3 is 13 amino acids. The germline V and J ends were trimmed by 3 bases and 5 bases, with 10 bases remaining between them. Germline V gives CDR1 SGHVS, CDR2 FQNEAQ. Here the CDR3 DNA reads TGTGCCAGCAGCTTGGCTCCAGAGACTGAAGCTTTCTTT. It encodes CASSLAPETEAFF. Full variable domain (rest looked up from reference TRBV7-8 and TRBJ1-1): GAGVSQSPRYKVAKRGQDVALRCDPISGHVSLFWYQQALGQGPEFLTYFQNEAQLDKSGLPSDRFFAERPEGSVSTLKIQRTQQEDSAVYLCASSLAPETEAFFGQGTRLTVV.

This clonotype occurred many times. The chain recombines TRBV6-6 with TRBJ2-2; D perhaps matches TRBD2 (5 bases). Trimming stripped 10 bases from V and 5 bases from J, with 11 bases between. Germline loops: CDR1 MNHNY, CDR2 SVGAGI (reference sequence). There are 12 residues in the CDR3. In DNA form, the CDR3 reads TGTGCCACCAGGACGGGGACCGGGGAGCTGTTTTTT. This sequence encodes CATRTGTGELFF.

This clonotype was counted a few times. J is TRBJ1-5 and V is TRBV5-5; D is unresolved. This CDR3 spans 13 amino acids. The V gene lost 3 bases and the J gene lost 4 bases, with 8 bases spanning the gap. Germline assignment: CDR1 SGHKS and CDR2 YYEKEE (reference sequence). This CDR3 reads CASSSDGNQPQHF. CDR3 DNA: TGTGCCAGCAGCTCGGACGGGAATCAGCCCCAGCATTTT.

The CDR3 sequence is CASSLLGGMKNIQYF. CDR3 nucleotide sequence: TGCGCCAGCAGCTTGTTAGGGGGAATGAAAAACATTCAGTACTTC. The J gene is TRBJ2-4, the V gene TRBV5-1; a possible D gene is TRBD1 (6 bases). Trimming removed 1 base at V and 4 bases at J, with 12 bases between. CDR3 size: 15 residues. Germline assignment: CDR1 SGHRS and CDR2 YFSETQ. Variable domain in full (rest from reference TRBV5-1 and TRBJ2-4): KAGVTQTPRYLIKTRGQQVTLSCSPISGHRSVSWYQQTPGQGLQFLFEYFSETQRNKGNFPGRFSGRQFSNSRSEMNVSTLELGDSALYLCASSLLGGMKNIQYFGAGTRLSVL.

The rearrangement links TRBV7-9 to TRBJ2-7, with D unresolved. The germline CDR1 and CDR2 sequences are SEHNR and FQNEAQ (reference sequence). The V end was cut by 5 bases, the J end by 4 bases, with 9 bases between. The CDR3 runs 12 residues. The CDR3 is CASSNHQYEQYF. In DNA, the CDR3 is TGTGCCAGCAGCAACCATCAGTACGAGCAGTACTTC.

The rearrangement uses TRBV7-9 and TRBJ1-1; D gene uncertain. Deletions cut 3 bases from V and 8 bases from J, with 4 bases between. CDR3 length equals 10 residues. The germline V gene has CDR1 SEHNR and CDR2 FQNEAQ (reference sequence). This chain's CDR3 is CASSLMEAFF. CDR3 sequence (DNA): TGTGCCAGCAGCTTGATGGAAGCTTTCTTT.

This chain connects TRBV11-2 to TRBJ2-7; D unresolved. Trimming took off 1 base at V and 5 bases at J, with 9 bases between the two ends. This CDR3 region has 13 residues. The germline gives CDR1 SGHAT, CDR2 FQNNGV. The CDR3 sequence is CASSLVFGNEQYF. In DNA, the CDR3 is TGTGCCAGCAGCTTAGTCTTTGGAAACGAGCAGTACTTC.

The rearrangement uses TRBV6-1 and TRBJ2-2, with 9 bases fitting TRBD1. There are 13 residues in the CDR3. The germline CDR1 and CDR2 sequences are MNHNS and SASEGT. The ends lost 6 bases at V and 9 bases at J; junction bases unmatched: 5. The CDR3 sequence: CASRHRGQRELFF. DNA of the CDR3: TGTGCCAGCAGGCACAGGGGGCAGCGGGAGCTGTTTTTT.

The sample holds many counts of this clonotype. This chain connects TRBV24-1 to TRBJ1-2; D perhaps matches TRBD1 (5 bases). The CDR3 is made up of 14 amino acids. CDR1 is KGHDR and CDR2 is SFDVKD in the germline V gene. V lost 2 bases and J 7 bases, leaving 13 bases between the germline ends. CDR3 in amino acids: CATSDSGTWGGYTF. The CDR3 coding sequence is TGTGCCACCAGTGATTCCGGGACCTGGGGTGGCTACACCTTC.